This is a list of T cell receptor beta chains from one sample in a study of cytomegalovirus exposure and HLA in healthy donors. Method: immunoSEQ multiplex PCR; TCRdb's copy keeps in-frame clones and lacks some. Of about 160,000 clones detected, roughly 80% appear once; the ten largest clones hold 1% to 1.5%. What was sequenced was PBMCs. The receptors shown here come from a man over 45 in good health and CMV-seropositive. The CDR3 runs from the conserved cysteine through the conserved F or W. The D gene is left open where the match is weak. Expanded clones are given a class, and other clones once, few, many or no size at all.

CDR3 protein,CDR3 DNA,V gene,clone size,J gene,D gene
CASSTLGTLHF,TGTGCCAGCAGCACTTTAGGGACTTTGCACTTC,TRBV5-4,.,TRBJ2-5,.
CASSTTRESAFF,TGTGCCAGTAGTACGACGAGGGAATCAGCTTTCTTT,TRBV19,.,TRBJ1-1,.
CASSSRQTLNTEAFF,TGTGCCAGCAGCTCAAGACAGACCCTGAACACTGAAGCTTTCTTT,TRBV7-2,.,TRBJ1-1,.
CASSPPSRNMNTEAFF,TGTGCCAGCTCACCACCCTCGAGAAATATGAACACTGAAGCTTTCTTT,TRBV18,.,TRBJ1-1,.
CARTPGQGGETQYF,TGTGCCAGGACCCCGGGACAGGGCGGGGAGACCCAGTACTTC,TRBV27,.,TRBJ2-5,TRBD1
CASSLSVYTQYF,TGTGCCAGCAGTTTATCGGTCTATACGCAGTATTTT,TRBV28,.,TRBJ2-3,.
CASSSVAGRGEQFF,TGTGCCAGCAGCTCCGTAGCGGGAAGAGGGGAGCAGTTCTTC,TRBV7-3,.,TRBJ2-1,TRBD2
CASSWGQLNTGELFF,TGTGCCAGCAGCTGGGGACAGCTGAACACCGGGGAGCTGTTTTTT,TRBV7-2,once,TRBJ2-2,TRBD1
CAISESGGRVPYEQYF,TGTGCCATCAGTGAGTCGGGGGGACGGGTTCCCTACGAGCAGTACTTC,TRBV10-3,.,TRBJ2-7,.
CASSLGGRTEAFF,TGTGCCAGCAGCTTAGGGGGGCGCACTGAAGCTTTCTTT,TRBV11-2,.,TRBJ1-1,.
CASSLAQGAGLPTDTQYF,TGTGCCAGCAGCTTAGCGCAGGGAGCGGGTCTCCCCACAGATACGCAGTATTTT,TRBV7-6,.,TRBJ2-3,.
CASSSAVVTTQYF,TGTGCCAGCAGCTCGGCGGTCGTAACGACCCAGTACTTC,TRBV7-9,.,TRBJ2-5,.
CASSDEGLDEQYF,TGCGCCAGCAGTGACGAGGGTCTAGACGAGCAGTACTTC,TRBV5-1,once,TRBJ2-7,.
CASTLGGAGTTEAFF,TGTGCCAGCACCCTAGGGGGGGCTGGGACCACTGAAGCTTTCTTT,TRBV28,.,TRBJ1-1,.
CASSPGTSGAVGRETQYF,TGCGCCAGCAGCCCGGGGACTAGCGGGGCCGTCGGTAGGGAGACCCAGTACTTC,TRBV5-1,.,TRBJ2-5,TRBD2
CASSRTGVRGYTF,TGTGCCAGCAGCCGAACAGGCGTCCGTGGCTACACCTTC,TRBV6-5,.,TRBJ1-2,.
CASSQGSGELFF,TGTGCCAGCAGTCAGGGGTCAGGGGAGCTGTTTTTT,TRBV6-1,.,TRBJ2-2,.
CASSSPGRGPSNEKLFF,TGTGCCAGCAGTTCCCCGGGCAGGGGGCCTTCTAATGAAAAACTGTTTTTT,TRBV28,.,TRBJ1-4,TRBD1
CASSARGGTYNSPLHF,TGTGCCAGCAGCGCTAGGGGAGGAACCTATAATTCACCCCTCCACTTT,TRBV9,.,TRBJ1-6,.
CASSDTGTGGSEQYF,TGCGCCAGCAGCGACACCGGGACAGGGGGCTCCGAGCAGTACTTC,TRBV4-1,.,TRBJ2-7,TRBD1
CASSPRGSGGPPETQYF,TGTGCCAGCAGCCCTCGGGGTAGCGGGGGGCCCCCCGAGACCCAGTACTTC,TRBV9,.,TRBJ2-5,TRBD2
CASSSTGGRAYTF,TGTGCCAGCAGCTCTACAGGGGGCAGGGCCTACACCTTC,TRBV28,.,TRBJ1-2,TRBD1
CASSELNEKLFF,TGTGCCAGCAGCGAGCTAAATGAAAAACTGTTTTTT,TRBV5-5,.,TRBJ1-4,.
CASSPGERGGWETQYF,TGTGCCAGCAGCCCGGGCGAGCGGGGGGGGTGGGAGACCCAGTACTTC,TRBV9,few,TRBJ2-5,TRBD2
CASSLDLPSSQETQYF,TGCGCCAGCAGCTTGGATCTTCCTAGCAGCCAAGAGACCCAGTACTTC,TRBV5-1,.,TRBJ2-5,.
CASSPLRDSAHEQYF,TGTGCCAGCAGCCCCCTCCGGGACAGCGCCCACGAGCAGTACTTC,TRBV5-6,.,TRBJ2-7,TRBD1
CAGSGRLAGIYEQYF,TGTGCCGGCAGTGGGCGACTAGCGGGAATCTACGAGCAGTACTTC,TRBV2,.,TRBJ2-7,TRBD2
CASSAPGYGYTF,TGTGCCAGCAGCGCCCCGGGGTATGGCTACACCTTC,TRBV9,few,TRBJ1-2,.
CASSLTSQGVQETQYF,TGTGCCAGCAGCTTAACGTCACAGGGTGTCCAAGAGACCCAGTACTTC,TRBV11-2,.,TRBJ2-5,.
CASSEAVGTGSHEQYF,TGTGCCAGCAGTGAAGCAGTCGGGACAGGGAGCCACGAGCAGTACTTC,TRBV6-1,.,TRBJ2-7,TRBD1
CAISEGLAGALGQETQYF,TGTGCCATCAGTGAGGGACTAGCGGGGGCATTGGGGCAAGAGACCCAGTACTTC,TRBV10-3,once,TRBJ2-5,TRBD2
CASSLRRQGRGQPQHF,TGTGCCAGCAGTTTAAGGCGGCAGGGGCGAGGGCAGCCCCAGCATTTT,TRBV28,.,TRBJ1-5,.
CASSGRDRRTNYGYTF,TGTGCCAGCAGTGGACGGGACAGACGAACAAACTATGGCTACACCTTC,TRBV2,.,TRBJ1-2,TRBD1
CASSLRGSGNTIYF,TGTGCCAGCAGTCTCCGGGGCTCTGGAAACACCATATATTTT,TRBV6-1,.,TRBJ1-3,.
CASSARRTGVGNTIYF,TGTGCCAGCAGTGCCAGGAGGACAGGGGTCGGAAACACCATATATTTT,TRBV28,.,TRBJ1-3,TRBD1
CASSLQRSIAMGAFF,TGTGCCAGCAGTTTACAGAGAAGTATTGCCATGGGAGCTTTCTTT,TRBV6-5,once,TRBJ1-1,.
CASSPQGATNTGELFF,TGCGCCAGCAGCCCTCAGGGGGCCACGAACACCGGGGAGCTGTTTTTT,TRBV5-1,.,TRBJ2-2,TRBD1
CASSFPRGQEQPQHF,TGTGCCAGCAGTTTCCCGAGGGGGCAGGAACAGCCCCAGCATTTT,TRBV28,.,TRBJ1-5,TRBD1
CASRQGGNEQFF,TGTGCCAGCAGACAAGGAGGTAATGAGCAGTTCTTC,TRBV11-1,.,TRBJ2-1,.
CASSELGGGSGYTF,TGTGCCAGCAGTGAACTGGGAGGGGGGAGCGGCTACACCTTC,TRBV2,.,TRBJ1-2,.
CASSASNRGPYNEQFF,TGTGCCAGCAGCGCCTCGAACAGGGGGCCCTACAATGAGCAGTTCTTC,TRBV9,.,TRBJ2-1,TRBD1
CASSLGSGGSYEQYF,TGTGCCAGCAGCTTAGGGTCAGGTGGATCCTACGAGCAGTACTTC,TRBV7-3,.,TRBJ2-7,.
CASSLVASGGNEQFF,TGCGCCAGCAGCTTGGTGGCTTCCGGGGGCAATGAGCAGTTCTTC,TRBV5-1,.,TRBJ2-1,.
CASSLPPQGFAQYF,TGTGCCAGCAGTCTTCCCCCGCAGGGTTTTGCGCAGTACTTC,TRBV28,once,TRBJ2-7,.
CASSFGEVRQPDTF,TGTGCCAGCAGCTTCGGGGAGGTTCGACAGCCAGACACCTTC,TRBV5-5,.,TRBJ1-2,.
CATSRARRLAGAKNTGELFF,TGTGCCACCAGCAGAGCCCGGCGGCTAGCGGGGGCCAAGAACACCGGGGAGCTGTTTTTT,TRBV15,.,TRBJ2-2,TRBD2
CSVSDRSNEQFF,TGCAGCGTCTCGGACAGAAGCAATGAGCAGTTCTTC,TRBV29-1,.,TRBJ2-1,.
CASSFAAGADTQYF,TGTGCCAGCAGTTTCGCGGCGGGGGCGGATACGCAGTATTTT,TRBV27,once,TRBJ2-3,.